One sample yielded the 26 T cell receptor beta chains listed below, sequenced in a study of blood T cell repertoires in COVID-19. Profiling relied on immunoSEQ multiplex PCR, and the TCRdb table lists in-frame clones only, not all of them. Of 200,000 to 300,000 clones listed, roughly 91% are singletons. Sequencing was performed on PBMCs or T cells enriched from blood (not recorded which). The source is a woman in her 30s who had recovered from COVID-19.

This clone was seen just once. CDR3 bases: TGTGCCAGCAGTGTGGGACAGGGCAATCAGCCCCAGCATTTT. Amino acids: CASSVGQGNQPQHF. The rearrangement joins TRBV2 to TRBJ1-5, with 8 bases that match TRBD1. The trim removed 4 bases at V and 2 bases at J, leaving 1 base unmatched. This CDR3 has 14 residues. Germline assignment: CDR1 SNHLY and CDR2 FYNNEI.

V is TRBV19 and J is TRBJ2-2; TRBD1 agrees at 9 bases. The germline V gene encodes CDR1 LNHDA and CDR2 SQIVND (reference sequence). The V gene end was trimmed by 4 bases and the J gene end by 6 bases; junction bases not matched to a gene: 21. The CDR3 sequence is 20 residues long. As DNA, the CDR3 is TGTGCCAGTAGTAAGGGGGGACAGGGACTCAAAAAGGGAGGGTCCGGGGAGCTGTTTTTT. It is translated as CASSKGGQGLKKGGSGELFF.

The chain recombines TRBV4-3 with TRBJ1-3, with D unresolved. Trimming cost V 1 base and J 0 bases, with 13 bases left between them. CDR1 is LGHNA and CDR2 is YSLEER in the germline V gene. This CDR3 has 17 amino acids. The CDR3 region is CASSQGVGLLSGNTIYF. The CDR3 nucleotides are TGCGCCAGCAGCCAAGGGGTTGGACTCCTCTCTGGAAACACCATATATTTT.

The V call is TRBV7-3, the J call TRBJ2-7; 7 bases line up with TRBD1. Germline CDR1 and CDR2: SGHTA and FQGTGA. CDR3 length: 15 amino acids. J lost 3 bases, V lost 5 bases, and 10 bases had no gene match. In DNA form, the CDR3 reads TGTGCCAGCAGCGCATATGCGGCAGGGGGCTACGAGCAGTACTTC. Protein sequence: CASSAYAAGGYEQYF.

The chain's CDR3 is CASSQEWRLYEQYF. The CDR3 DNA is TGTGCCAGCAGCCAAGAATGGCGGCTCTACGAGCAGTACTTC. V and J are TRBV4-2 and TRBJ2-7, with D unclear. V lost 0 bases, J lost 3 bases, and 9 bases lay in between. The CDR3 runs to 14 residues. CDR1 and CDR2 (germline): LGHNA, YNFKEQ.

This clone has more than one count but fewer than ten. This chain links TRBV28 with TRBJ2-1, with 9 bases identical to TRBD2. V was pared by 4 bases and J by 10 bases, with 11 bases of the junction left unmatched. CDR1 is MDHEN and CDR2 is SYDVKM in the germline V gene. CDR3 length: 15 residues. The CDR3 nucleotides are TGTGCCAGCAGTTCGTTGGCGGGAGGGCCCTGGGAGCAGTTCTTC. Translated, it gives CASSSLAGGPWEQFF.

This chain joins TRBV19 and TRBJ1-2; D not certain. CDR1 and CDR2 (germline): LNHDA, SQIVND (reference sequence). V lost 5 bases and J lost 11, with 18 bases in between. The CDR3 runs to 13 residues. The CDR3 spells CASSPQQIPLYTF. CDR3 nucleotides: TGTGCCAGTAGTCCTCAACAGATACCGTTGTACACCTTC. Drawing the rest from reference TRBV19 and TRBJ1-2, the complete variable domain is DGGITQSPKYLFRKEGQNVTLSCEQNLNHDAMYWYRQDPGQGLRLIYYSQIVNDFQKGDIAEGYSVSREKKESFPLTVTSAQKNPTAFYLCASSPQQIPLYTFGSGTRLTVV.

The rearrangement joins TRBV7-2 to TRBJ2-5, with 12 bases fitting TRBD2. Per germline, CDR1 SGHTA and CDR2 FQGNSA. V was pared by 1 base and J by 4 bases, with 4 bases of the junction left unmatched. CDR3 length equals 16 residues. The CDR3 is CASSLELAGGGETQYF. In nucleotides, the CDR3 is TGTGCCAGCAGCTTAGAACTAGCGGGAGGTGGAGAGACCCAGTACTTC. The whole variable domain, remainder taken from reference TRBV7-2 and TRBJ2-5, is GAGVSQSPSNKVTEKGKDVELRCDPISGHTALYWYRQSLGQGLEFLIYFQGNSAPDKSGLPSDRFSAERTGGSVSTLTIQRTQQEDSAVYLCASSLELAGGGETQYFGPGTRLLVL.

The rearrangement links TRBV5-1 to TRBJ1-4, with a weak D call TRBD1 (5 bases). The V gene's germline CDR1 is SGHRS and CDR2 YFSETQ. V lost 1 base and J 0 bases, leaving 10 bases between the germline ends. The CDR3 consists of 16 residues. CDR3 loop: CASSLQGGATNEKLFF. For the CDR3, the DNA is TGCGCCAGCAGCTTGCAAGGAGGGGCAACTAATGAAAAACTGTTTTTT.

The chain has TRBV7-9 and TRBJ2-7, with 10 bases that match TRBD2. In germline, CDR1 is SEHNR, CDR2 FQNEAQ (reference sequence). CDR3 size: 17 residues. V shed 2 bases, J shed 2 bases, and the junction held 9 bases outside the gene matches. The CDR3 DNA sequence: TGTGCCAGCAGCTTACCGTCCACTAGCGGGGACCCCTACGAGCAGTACTTC. This translates into CASSLPSTSGDPYEQYF.

V is TRBV10-3 and J is TRBJ1-1; maybe TRBD1 (6 bases). The germline gives CDR1 ENHRY, CDR2 SYGVKD. CDR3 length: 14 amino acids. V lost 6 bases and J lost 1, with 12 bases in between. CDR3 residues: CAIRLQGRNTEAFF. The CDR3 DNA is TGTGCCATCAGACTTCAGGGGAGGAACACTGAAGCTTTCTTT.

This rearrangement joins TRBV5-4 to TRBJ2-7; D is undetermined. This CDR3 has 16 residues. V was clipped by 4 bases and J by 4 bases, with 21 bases between them. The V gene's germline CDR1 is SGHNT and CDR2 YYREEE (reference sequence). The CDR3 nucleotides read TGTGCCAGCAGCAGATATTTGGAGCTAGATTTTTACGAGCAGTACTTC. Residues: CASSRYLELDFYEQYF.

This CDR3 reads CASSYDYNNEQFF. CDR3 in DNA: TGTGCCAGCAGTTATGACTATAACAATGAGCAGTTCTTC. This rearrangement joins TRBV28 to TRBJ2-1; TRBD2 might be the D (5 bases). The CDR3 spans 13 residues. V lost 4 bases, J lost 5 bases, and 9 bases lay in between. In germline, CDR1 is MDHEN, CDR2 SYDVKM.

V and J are TRBV28 and TRBJ1-1; D gene unclear. This CDR3 is 16 amino acids long. Per germline, CDR1 MDHEN and CDR2 SYDVKM. Trimming removed 10 bases at V and 1 base at J, with 22 bases between. The CDR3 protein is CAINARSTAANTEAFF. DNA for the CDR3: TGTGCCATCAATGCCCGAAGCACCGCCGCGAACACTGAAGCTTTCTTT.

This clone appeared once. The chain combines TRBV9 with TRBJ1-1, with D unclear. CDR3 length equals 16 residues. Germline V gene data show CDR1 as SGDLS and CDR2 as YYNGEE. The V gene lost 4 bases and the J gene lost 4 bases, with 20 bases spanning the gap. The DNA of the CDR3 is TGTGCCAGCAGCCACGACCCGGCGGTTGGAGGCACTGAAGCTTTCTTT. Encoded protein: CASSHDPAVGGTEAFF.

The chain recombines TRBV5-1 with TRBJ2-2; 8 bases map to TRBD2. V lost 0 bases, J lost 6 bases, and 4 bases stayed unmatched. This CDR3 spans 15 amino acids. Per germline, CDR1 SGHRS and CDR2 YFSETQ. The CDR3 DNA follows: TGCGCCAGCAGCTTGGACGGGAGGGCCCCCGGGGAGCTGTTTTTT. This codes for CASSLDGRAPGELFF.

This rearrangement joins TRBV3-1 (or the pseudogene TRBV3-2) to TRBJ1-2; the D gene is possibly TRBD1 (5 bases). This CDR3 has 14 residues. V lost 2 bases and J lost 7, with 14 bases in between. CDR1 and CDR2 (germline): LGHDT, YNNKEL (reference sequence). The CDR3 region is CASSQLRGSGGYTF. The CDR3 bases are TGTGCCAGCAGCCAACTAAGGGGCTCTGGTGGCTACACCTTC.

This clone was detected only once. The rearrangement joins TRBV3-1 (or the pseudogene TRBV3-2) to TRBJ2-7; 7 positions agree with TRBD1. The germline CDR1 and CDR2 sequences are LGHDT and YNNKEL (reference sequence). Germline trimming cut 4 bases from V and 1 base from J; bases unmatched to any gene: 4. The CDR3 is 14 residues long. The CDR3 reads CASSPRQGSYEQYF. In nucleotides, the CDR3 is TGTGCCAGCAGCCCGAGACAGGGTTCCTACGAGCAGTACTTC.

The chain recombines TRBV4-1 with TRBJ2-2; TRBD1 aligns across 7 bases. This CDR3 is built from 15 residues. The germline CDR1 and CDR2 sequences are MGHRA and YSYEKL. Trimming at V came to 2 bases and at J to 6 bases, leaving 6 bases not matched to a gene. CDR3 nucleotide sequence: TGCGCCAGCAGCCAACTCATGACAGGGTCCGGGGAGCTGTTTTTT. It specifies CASSQLMTGSGELFF.

The genes are TRBV18 and TRBJ2-7, with 13 bases matching TRBD2. Germline V gene data show CDR1 as KGHSH and CDR2 as LQKENI. The CDR3 length is 16 residues. V was clipped by 4 bases and J by 4 bases; unmatched bases: 7. CDR3 bases: TGTGCCAGCTCACAAGGGACTAGCGGGACCGCGTACGAGCAGTACTTC. Translating it yields CASSQGTSGTAYEQYF.

In its sample, this clone was seen a few times. V gene TRBV19 combines with J gene TRBJ1-1; 8 nucleotides line up with TRBD1. The CDR3 runs 14 residues. V gave up 6 bases and J gave up 0 bases; unmatched junction bases: 3. Germline values: CDR1 LNHDA, CDR2 SQIVND (reference sequence). The CDR3 protein is CASRWDRLNTEAFF. The DNA of the CDR3 is TGTGCCAGTAGATGGGACAGGCTGAACACTGAAGCTTTCTTT. Full variable domain (missing parts from reference TRBV19 and TRBJ1-1): DGGITQSPKYLFRKEGQNVTLSCEQNLNHDAMYWYRQDPGQGLRLIYYSQIVNDFQKGDIAEGYSVSREKKESFPLTVTSAQKNPTAFYLCASRWDRLNTEAFFGQGTRLTVV.

The chain carries TRBV19 and TRBJ1-2; D is possibly TRBD1 (6 bases). Deletions cut 7 bases from V and 4 bases from J, with 13 bases between. Germline-derived CDR1 and CDR2 are LNHDA and SQIVND (reference sequence). This CDR3 has 13 amino acids. This CDR3 reads CASTSGQFYGYTF. The DNA for the CDR3 is TGTGCCAGTACCTCTGGACAGTTCTATGGCTACACCTTC.

This clone was recorded only once. This chain links TRBV19 with TRBJ2-4; no clear D. The CDR3 contains 13 residues. Germline CDR1 LNHDA, CDR2 SQIVND (reference sequence). Trimming took 8 bases from V and 0 from J, leaving 8 bases between them. Here the CDR3 reads CASSPLAKNIQYF. CDR3 sequence (DNA): TGTGCCAGTTCCCCCCTAGCCAAAAACATTCAGTACTTC. The full variable domain, rest sourced from reference TRBV19 and TRBJ2-4, is DGGITQSPKYLFRKEGQNVTLSCEQNLNHDAMYWYRQDPGQGLRLIYYSQIVNDFQKGDIAEGYSVSREKKESFPLTVTSAQKNPTAFYLCASSPLAKNIQYFGAGTRLSVL.

The chain couples TRBV5-1 to TRBJ2-2, with 11 bases fitting TRBD1. Germline CDR1 SGHRS, CDR2 YFSETQ. The CDR3 contains 15 residues. J lost 6 bases, V lost 4 bases, and 5 bases had no gene match. CDR3 sequence: CASSNRTGGPGELFF. In DNA form, the CDR3 reads TGCGCCAGCAGCAACAGGACAGGGGGCCCCGGGGAGCTGTTTTTT. Full variable domain (missing parts from reference TRBV5-1 and TRBJ2-2): KAGVTQTPRYLIKTRGQQVTLSCSPISGHRSVSWYQQTPGQGLQFLFEYFSETQRNKGNFPGRFSGRQFSNSRSEMNVSTLELGDSALYLCASSNRTGGPGELFFGEGSRLTVL.

The chain uses TRBV18 and TRBJ1-6; 11 bases align to TRBD1. The CDR3 has 16 amino acids. J gave up 8 bases and V 4 bases, and 7 bases lay outside the gene matches. Per the germline V gene, CDR1 is KGHSH and CDR2 is LQKENI. The CDR3 bases are TGTGCCAGCTCACTTCGGACAGGGGGCGGTGATTCACCCCTCCACTTT. It specifies CASSLRTGGGDSPLHF.

The J gene is TRBJ1-1, the V gene TRBV29-1; maybe TRBD1 (5 bases). The V end lost 7 bases, the J end lost 5 bases, and 14 bases lay between the germline ends. There are 12 residues in the CDR3. Germline CDR1 and CDR2: SQVTM and ANQGSEA. The CDR3 here is CSASPGETEAFF. The CDR3 nucleotides are TGCAGCGCCTCCCCGGGGGAAACTGAAGCTTTCTTT.